This TCR beta chain came from a study of T-cell reconstitution after alpha-beta-depleted transplantation in children. This clonotype was seen ten or more times. The antigen remains unidentified. Trimming removed 0 bases at V and 1 base at J, with 4 bases between. This CDR3 has 14 amino acids. The germline V gene encodes CDR1 SGHRS and CDR2 YFSETQ. Whole-study findings and limits: Some patients' high day-60 TCRbeta diversity was traced to surviving recipient T cells and thymic progenitors. Newly made T cells mostly supplied T-cell counts and diversity one year after transplant.

Unique molecular identifiers were used in preparing the TCRbeta library. TCRdb ran MiXCR on the PCR reads and lists one entry per CDR3 protein. Of about 980,000 distinct CDR3 sequences detected, about 30% appear once; the ten largest clones hold 28%. Sequences were derived from PBMCs, mostly from graft donor cells, sampled 360 days after TCRalphabeta/CD19-depleted stem cell transplant. The V and J genes are TRBV5-1 and TRBJ2-2; D is undetermined. This clonotype originated in a boy under three years old who had a stem cell transplant for SCID, so the T cells may come from the graft donor. DNA for the CDR3: TGCGCCAGCAGCTTGGCCGGGAACACCGGGGAGCTGTTTTTT. Translating it yields CASSLAGNTGELFF.